This TCR beta chain appears in the sequencing data of a study of blood T cell repertoires in COVID-19. Profiled with immunoSEQ multiplex PCR; TCRdb holds only in-frame clones, not every one. The sample has 150,000 or so clones; 88% are singletons. The germline V gene encodes CDR1 LGHNT and CDR2 FRNRAP. The germline V and J ends were trimmed by 3 bases and 1 base, with 3 bases remaining between them. The CDR3 has 13 amino acids. The sequence was obtained from a woman in her fifties or sixties with acute or convalescent COVID-19. Sequencing was done on a sample of peripheral blood. The V gene is TRBV12-5, the J gene TRBJ2-2, with D unclear. The DNA for the CDR3 is TGTGCTAGTGGTTTCGGGAACACCGGGGAGCTGTTTTTT. This encodes CASGFGNTGELFF.